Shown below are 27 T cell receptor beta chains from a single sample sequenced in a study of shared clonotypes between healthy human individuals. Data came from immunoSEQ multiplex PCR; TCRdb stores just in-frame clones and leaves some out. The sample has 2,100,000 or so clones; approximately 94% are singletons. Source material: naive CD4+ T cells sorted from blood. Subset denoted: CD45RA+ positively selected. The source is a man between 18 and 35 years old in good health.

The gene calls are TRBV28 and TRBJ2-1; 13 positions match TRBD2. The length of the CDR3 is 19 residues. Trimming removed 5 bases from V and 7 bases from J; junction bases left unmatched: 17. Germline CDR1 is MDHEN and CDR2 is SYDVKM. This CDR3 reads CASSPSSKTSGGAFNEQFF. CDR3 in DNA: TGTGCCAGCAGTCCGTCGTCGAAAACTAGCGGGGGGGCCTTTAATGAGCAGTTCTTC.

The CDR3 is CASSEESAGNTEAFF. In nucleotides, the CDR3 is TGTGCCAGCAGTGAAGAGTCGGCAGGCAACACTGAAGCTTTCTTT. The V call is TRBV2, the J call TRBJ1-1; D gene uncertain. Per germline, CDR1 SNHLY and CDR2 FYNNEI. The CDR3 length is 15 residues. The germline V and J ends were trimmed by 1 base and 2 bases, with 11 bases remaining between them. Based on the CDR3 plus reference TRBV2 and TRBJ1-1, the full variable domain is EPEVTQTPSHQVTQMGQEVILRCVPISNHLYFYWYRQILGQKVEFLVSFYNNEISEKSEIFDDQFSVERPDGSNFTLKIRSTKLEDSAMYFCASSEESAGNTEAFFGQGTRLTVV.

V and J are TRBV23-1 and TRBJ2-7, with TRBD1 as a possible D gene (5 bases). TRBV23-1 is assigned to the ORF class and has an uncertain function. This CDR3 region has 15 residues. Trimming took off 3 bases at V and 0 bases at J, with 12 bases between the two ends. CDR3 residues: CASSHRQKSSYEQYF. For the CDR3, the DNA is TGCGCCAGCAGTCACAGACAGAAGAGCTCCTACGAGCAGTACTTC.

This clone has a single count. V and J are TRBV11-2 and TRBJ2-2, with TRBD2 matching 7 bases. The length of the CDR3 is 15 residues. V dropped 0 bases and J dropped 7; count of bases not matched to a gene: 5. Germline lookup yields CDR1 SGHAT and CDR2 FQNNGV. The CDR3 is CASSLDTLAVGELFF. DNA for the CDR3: TGTGCCAGCAGCTTAGATACCCTAGCGGTCGGGGAGCTGTTTTTT.

CDR3 in amino acids: CARSLPWGNNSPLHF. CDR3 sequence (DNA): TGTGCCAGAAGCCTCCCCTGGGGGAATAATTCACCCCTCCACTTT. The rearrangement joins TRBV5-3 to TRBJ1-6; TRBD1 might be the D (5 bases). TRBV5-3 is known as an ORF, though its function is uncertain. V was clipped by 4 bases and J by 5 bases, with 13 bases between them. The CDR3 runs 15 residues.

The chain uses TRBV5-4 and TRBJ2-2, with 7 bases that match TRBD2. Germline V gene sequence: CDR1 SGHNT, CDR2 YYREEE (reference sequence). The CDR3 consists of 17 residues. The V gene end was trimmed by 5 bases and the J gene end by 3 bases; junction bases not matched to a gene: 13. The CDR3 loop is CASRPRGNGKDTGELFF. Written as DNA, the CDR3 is TGTGCCAGCAGACCGCGGGGGAACGGGAAGGACACCGGGGAGCTGTTTTTT.

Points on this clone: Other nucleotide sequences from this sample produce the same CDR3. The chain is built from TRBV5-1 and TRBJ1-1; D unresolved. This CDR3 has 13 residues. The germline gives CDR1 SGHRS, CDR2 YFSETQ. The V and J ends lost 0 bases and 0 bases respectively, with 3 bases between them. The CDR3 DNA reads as TGCGCCAGCAGCTTGGAGTTGAACACTGAAGCTTTCTTT. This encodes CASSLELNTEAFF.

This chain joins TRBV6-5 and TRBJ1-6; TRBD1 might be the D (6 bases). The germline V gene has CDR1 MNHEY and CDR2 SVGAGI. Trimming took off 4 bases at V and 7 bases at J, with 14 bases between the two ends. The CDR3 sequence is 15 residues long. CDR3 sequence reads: CASSSAYRENSPLHF. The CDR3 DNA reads TGTGCCAGCAGTTCCGCCTACAGGGAAAATTCACCCCTCCACTTT.

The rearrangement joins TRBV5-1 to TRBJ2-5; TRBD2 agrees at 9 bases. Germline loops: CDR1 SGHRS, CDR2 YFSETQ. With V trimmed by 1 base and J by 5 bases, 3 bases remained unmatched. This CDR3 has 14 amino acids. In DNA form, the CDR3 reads TGCGCCAGCAGCTTGTCTAGCGGGAAGGAGACCCAGTACTTC. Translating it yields CASSLSSGKETQYF.

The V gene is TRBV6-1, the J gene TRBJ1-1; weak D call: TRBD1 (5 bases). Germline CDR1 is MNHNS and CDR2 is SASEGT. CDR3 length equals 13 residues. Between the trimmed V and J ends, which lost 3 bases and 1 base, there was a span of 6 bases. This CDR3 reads CASSDGQNTEAFF. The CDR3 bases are TGTGCCAGCAGTGACGGACAGAACACTGAAGCTTTCTTT.

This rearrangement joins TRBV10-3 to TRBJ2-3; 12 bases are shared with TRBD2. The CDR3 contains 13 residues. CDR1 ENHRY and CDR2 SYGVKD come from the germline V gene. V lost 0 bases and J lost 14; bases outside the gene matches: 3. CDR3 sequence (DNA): TGTGCCATCAGTGAGTCGACTAGCGGGGGCCGGTATTTT. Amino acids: CAISESTSGGRYF.

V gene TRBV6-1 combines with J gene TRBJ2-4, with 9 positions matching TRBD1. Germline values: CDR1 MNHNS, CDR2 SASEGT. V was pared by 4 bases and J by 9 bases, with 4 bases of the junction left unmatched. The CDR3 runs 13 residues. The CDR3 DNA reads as TGTGCCAGCAGTGTGGACAGGGGAACCATTCAGTACTTC. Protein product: CASSVDRGTIQYF.

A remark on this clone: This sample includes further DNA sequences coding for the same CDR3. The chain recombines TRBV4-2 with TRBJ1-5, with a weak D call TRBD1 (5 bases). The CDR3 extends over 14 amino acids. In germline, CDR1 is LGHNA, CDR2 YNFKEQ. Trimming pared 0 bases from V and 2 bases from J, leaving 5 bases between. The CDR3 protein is CASSQDRGNQPQHF. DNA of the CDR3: TGTGCCAGCAGCCAAGACAGGGGCAATCAGCCCCAGCATTTT.

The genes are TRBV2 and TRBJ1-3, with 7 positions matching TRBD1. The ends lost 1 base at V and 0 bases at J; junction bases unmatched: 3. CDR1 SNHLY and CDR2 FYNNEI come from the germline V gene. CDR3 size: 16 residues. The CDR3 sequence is CASSEVGTASGNTIYF. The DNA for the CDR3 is TGTGCCAGCAGTGAAGTAGGGACAGCCTCTGGAAACACCATATATTTT.

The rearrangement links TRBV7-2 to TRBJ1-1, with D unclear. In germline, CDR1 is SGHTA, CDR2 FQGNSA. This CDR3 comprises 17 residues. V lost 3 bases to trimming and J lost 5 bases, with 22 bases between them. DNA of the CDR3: TGTGCCAGCAGCTTCGGGCTAGGTGGACCGACGAAGACTGAAGCTTTCTTT. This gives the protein CASSFGLGGPTKTEAFF.

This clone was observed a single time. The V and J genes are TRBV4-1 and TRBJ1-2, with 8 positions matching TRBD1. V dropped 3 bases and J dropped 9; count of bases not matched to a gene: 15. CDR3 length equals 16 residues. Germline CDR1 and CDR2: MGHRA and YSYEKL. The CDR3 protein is CASSHLGGTGLESYTF. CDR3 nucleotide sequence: TGCGCCAGCAGCCACCTTGGGGGGACAGGCCTCGAGAGCTACACCTTC.

The CDR3 DNA sequence: TGTGCCAGCAGCTTAGTAGGGGTACCCCAAGAGACCCAGTACTTC. Amino acid sequence: CASSLVGVPQETQYF. This chain connects TRBV7-2 to TRBJ2-5; D is possibly TRBD1 (5 bases). The germline gives CDR1 SGHTA, CDR2 FQGNSA. The CDR3 has 15 amino acids. V was cut by 1 base and J by 1 base, with 10 bases left in between. Full variable domain (outside the CDR3, taken from reference TRBV7-2 and TRBJ2-5): GAGVSQSPSNKVTEKGKDVELRCDPISGHTALYWYRQSLGQGLEFLIYFQGNSAPDKSGLPSDRFSAERTGGSVSTLTIQRTQQEDSAVYLCASSLVGVPQETQYFGPGTRLLVL.

The CDR3 DNA reads TGCAGCGGCCGGGACAGCAACACCGGGGAGCTGTTTTTT. Protein sequence: CSGRDSNTGELFF. V is TRBV29-1 and J is TRBJ2-2; 7 nucleotides match TRBD1. This CDR3 is 13 amino acids long. V was clipped by 7 bases and J by 2 bases; unmatched bases: 4. Looked up from germline, CDR1 is SQVTM and CDR2 is ANQGSEA.

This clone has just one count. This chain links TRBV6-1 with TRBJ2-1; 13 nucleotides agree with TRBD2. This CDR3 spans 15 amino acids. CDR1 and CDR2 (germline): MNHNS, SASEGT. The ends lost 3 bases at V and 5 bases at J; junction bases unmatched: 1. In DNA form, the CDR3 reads TGTGCCAGCAGTGACGGACTAGCGGGAGACAATGAGCAGTTCTTC. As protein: CASSDGLAGDNEQFF.

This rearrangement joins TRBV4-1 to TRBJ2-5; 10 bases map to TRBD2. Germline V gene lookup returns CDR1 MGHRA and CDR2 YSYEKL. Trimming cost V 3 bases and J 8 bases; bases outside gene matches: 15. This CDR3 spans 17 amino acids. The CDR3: CASSQGSSGGIQGTQYF. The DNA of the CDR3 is TGCGCCAGCAGCCAGGGATCTAGCGGGGGCATCCAAGGAACCCAGTACTTC.

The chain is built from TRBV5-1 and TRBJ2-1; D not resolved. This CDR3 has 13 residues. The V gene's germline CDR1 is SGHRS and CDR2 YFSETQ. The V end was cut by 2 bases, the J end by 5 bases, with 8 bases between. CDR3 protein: CASSFGLHNEQFF. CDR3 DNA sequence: TGCGCCAGCAGCTTTGGGCTCCACAATGAGCAGTTCTTC.

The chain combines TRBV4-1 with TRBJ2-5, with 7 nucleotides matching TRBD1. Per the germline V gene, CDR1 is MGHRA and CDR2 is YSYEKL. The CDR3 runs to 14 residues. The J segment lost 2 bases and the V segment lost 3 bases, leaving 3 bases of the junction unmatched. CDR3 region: CASSHGDSQETQYF. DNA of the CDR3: TGCGCCAGCAGCCATGGGGACAGTCAAGAGACCCAGTACTTC.

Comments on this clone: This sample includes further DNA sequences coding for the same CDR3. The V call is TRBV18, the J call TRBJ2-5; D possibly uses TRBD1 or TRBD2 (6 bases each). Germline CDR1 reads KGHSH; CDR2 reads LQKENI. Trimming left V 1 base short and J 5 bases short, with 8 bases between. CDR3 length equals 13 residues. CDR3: CASSPRRGETQYF. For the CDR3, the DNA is TGTGCCAGCTCACCACGGAGGGGGGAGACCCAGTACTTC.

The CDR3 reads CASSVGQGAAYNEQFF. CDR3 nucleotides: TGTGCCAGCAGCGTGGGACAGGGGGCGGCGTACAATGAGCAGTTCTTC. This chain joins TRBV9 and TRBJ2-1, with 12 bases aligning to TRBD1. The CDR3 is made up of 16 amino acids. Germline trimming cut 2 bases from V and 4 bases from J; bases unmatched to any gene: 4. The V gene's germline CDR1 is SGDLS and CDR2 YYNGEE. Drawing the rest from reference TRBV9 and TRBJ2-1, the complete variable domain is DSGVTQTPKHLITATGQRVTLRCSPRSGDLSVYWYQQSLDQGLQFLIQYYNGEERAKGNILERFSAQQFPDLHSELNLSSLELGDSALYFCASSVGQGAAYNEQFFGPGTRLTVL.

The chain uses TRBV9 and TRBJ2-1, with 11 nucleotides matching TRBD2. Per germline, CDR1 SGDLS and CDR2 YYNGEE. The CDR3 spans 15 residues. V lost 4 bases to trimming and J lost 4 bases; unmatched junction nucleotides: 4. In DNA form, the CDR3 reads TGTGCCAGCAGCTCCCGACTAGCGGGATACAATGAGCAGTTCTTC. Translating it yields CASSSRLAGYNEQFF.

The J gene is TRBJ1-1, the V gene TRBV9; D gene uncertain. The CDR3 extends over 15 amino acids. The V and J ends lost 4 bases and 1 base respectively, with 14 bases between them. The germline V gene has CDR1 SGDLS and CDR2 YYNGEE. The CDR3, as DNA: TGTGCCAGCAGCTTACACAGTGGGCCGAACACTGAAGCTTTCTTT. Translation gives CASSLHSGPNTEAFF.

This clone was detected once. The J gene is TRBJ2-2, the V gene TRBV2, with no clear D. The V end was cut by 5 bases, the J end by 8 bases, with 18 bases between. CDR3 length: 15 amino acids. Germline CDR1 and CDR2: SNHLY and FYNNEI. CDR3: CASSPTATTVGELFF. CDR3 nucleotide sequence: TGTGCCAGCAGTCCCACCGCGACCACCGTAGGGGAGCTGTTTTTT.